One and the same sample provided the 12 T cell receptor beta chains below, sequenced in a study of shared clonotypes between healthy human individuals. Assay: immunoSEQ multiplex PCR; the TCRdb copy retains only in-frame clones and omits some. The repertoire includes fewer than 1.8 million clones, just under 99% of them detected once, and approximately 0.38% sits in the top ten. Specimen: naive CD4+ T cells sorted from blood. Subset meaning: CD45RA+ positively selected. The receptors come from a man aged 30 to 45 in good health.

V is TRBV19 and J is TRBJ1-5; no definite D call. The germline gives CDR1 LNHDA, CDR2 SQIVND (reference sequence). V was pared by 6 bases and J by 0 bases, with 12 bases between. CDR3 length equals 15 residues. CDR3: CASRRTEGSNQPQHF. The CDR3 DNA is TGTGCCAGTAGGAGAACGGAGGGTAGCAATCAGCCCCAGCATTTT. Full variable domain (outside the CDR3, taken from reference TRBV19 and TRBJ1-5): DGGITQSPKYLFRKEGQNVTLSCEQNLNHDAMYWYRQDPGQGLRLIYYSQIVNDFQKGDIAEGYSVSREKKESFPLTVTSAQKNPTAFYLCASRRTEGSNQPQHFGDGTRLSIL.

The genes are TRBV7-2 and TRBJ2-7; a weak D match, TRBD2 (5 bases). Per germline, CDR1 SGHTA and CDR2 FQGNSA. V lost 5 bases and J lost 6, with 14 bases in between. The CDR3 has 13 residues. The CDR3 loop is CASSGLGRIEQYF. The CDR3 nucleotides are TGTGCCAGCAGCGGACTGGGCCGCATCGAGCAGTACTTC.

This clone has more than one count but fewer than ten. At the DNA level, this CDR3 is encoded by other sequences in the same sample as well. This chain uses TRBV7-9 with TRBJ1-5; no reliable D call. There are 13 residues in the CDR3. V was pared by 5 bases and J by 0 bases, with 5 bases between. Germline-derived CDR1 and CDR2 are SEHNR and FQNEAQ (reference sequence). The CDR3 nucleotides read TGTGCCAGCAGCCCAGATAGCAATCAGCCCCAGCATTTT. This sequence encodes CASSPDSNQPQHF.

In DNA, the CDR3 is TGTGCCAGCAGCTTAGATCTAGCGGTGTCCTACGAGCAGTACTTC. It encodes CASSLDLAVSYEQYF. The gene calls are TRBV7-2 and TRBJ2-7, with 7 nucleotides matching TRBD2. CDR1 is SGHTA, CDR2 FQGNSA, per germline. The V gene end was trimmed by 1 base and the J gene end by 1 base; junction bases not matched to a gene: 4. The CDR3 extends over 15 amino acids.

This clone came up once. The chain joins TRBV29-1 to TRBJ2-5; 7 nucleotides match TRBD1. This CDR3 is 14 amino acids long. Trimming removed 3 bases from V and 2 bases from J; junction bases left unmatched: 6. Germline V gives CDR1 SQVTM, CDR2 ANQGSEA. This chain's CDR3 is CSVEARDRQETQYF. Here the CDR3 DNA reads TGCAGCGTTGAGGCCCGGGACAGACAAGAGACCCAGTACTTC.

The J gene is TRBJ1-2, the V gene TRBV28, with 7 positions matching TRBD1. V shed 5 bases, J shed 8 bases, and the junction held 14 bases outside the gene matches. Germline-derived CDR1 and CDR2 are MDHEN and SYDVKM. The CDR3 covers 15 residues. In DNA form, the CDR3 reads TGTGCCAGCAGTCGCCCGACAGGGAGGCAGTTCGGCTACACCTTC. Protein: CASSRPTGRQFGYTF.

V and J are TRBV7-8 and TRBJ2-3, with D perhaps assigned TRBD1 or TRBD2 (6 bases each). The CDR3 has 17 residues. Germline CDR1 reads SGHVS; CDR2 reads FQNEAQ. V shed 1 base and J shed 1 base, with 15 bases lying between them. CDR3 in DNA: TGTGCCAGCAGCTTAGGCCGGGGGCGCGGAGGCACAGATACGCAGTATTTT. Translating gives CASSLGRGRGGTDTQYF.

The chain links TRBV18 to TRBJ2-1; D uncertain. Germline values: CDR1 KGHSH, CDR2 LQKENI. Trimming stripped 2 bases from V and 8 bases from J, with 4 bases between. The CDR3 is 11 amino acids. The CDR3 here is CASSPTHEQFF. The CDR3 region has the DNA TGTGCCAGCTCACCAACCCATGAGCAGTTCTTC.

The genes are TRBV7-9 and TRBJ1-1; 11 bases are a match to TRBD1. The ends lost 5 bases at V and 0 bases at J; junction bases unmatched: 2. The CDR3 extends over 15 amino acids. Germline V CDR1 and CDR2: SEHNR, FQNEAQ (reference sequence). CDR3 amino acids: CASSRTGGVNTEAFF. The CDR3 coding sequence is TGTGCCAGCAGCCGGACAGGGGGCGTGAACACTGAAGCTTTCTTT.

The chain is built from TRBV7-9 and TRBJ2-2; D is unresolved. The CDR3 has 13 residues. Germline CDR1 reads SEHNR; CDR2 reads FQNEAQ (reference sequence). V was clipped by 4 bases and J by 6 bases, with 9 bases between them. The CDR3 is CASSSVMAGELFF. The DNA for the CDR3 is TGTGCCAGCAGCTCTGTAATGGCCGGGGAGCTGTTTTTT.

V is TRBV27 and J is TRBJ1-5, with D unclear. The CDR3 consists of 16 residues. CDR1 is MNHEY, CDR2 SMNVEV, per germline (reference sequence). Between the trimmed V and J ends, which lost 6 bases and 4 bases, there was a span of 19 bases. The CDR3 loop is CASRYLGQAANQPQHF. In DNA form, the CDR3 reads TGTGCCAGCAGGTACCTGGGTCAGGCAGCTAATCAGCCCCAGCATTTT.

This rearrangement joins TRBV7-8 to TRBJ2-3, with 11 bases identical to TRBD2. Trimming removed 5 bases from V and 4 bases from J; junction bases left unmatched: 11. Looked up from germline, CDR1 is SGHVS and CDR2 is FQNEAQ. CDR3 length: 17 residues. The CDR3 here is CASSLYPLSGRADTQYF. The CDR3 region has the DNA TGTGCCAGCAGCCTATACCCCCTTAGCGGGAGGGCAGATACGCAGTATTTT.